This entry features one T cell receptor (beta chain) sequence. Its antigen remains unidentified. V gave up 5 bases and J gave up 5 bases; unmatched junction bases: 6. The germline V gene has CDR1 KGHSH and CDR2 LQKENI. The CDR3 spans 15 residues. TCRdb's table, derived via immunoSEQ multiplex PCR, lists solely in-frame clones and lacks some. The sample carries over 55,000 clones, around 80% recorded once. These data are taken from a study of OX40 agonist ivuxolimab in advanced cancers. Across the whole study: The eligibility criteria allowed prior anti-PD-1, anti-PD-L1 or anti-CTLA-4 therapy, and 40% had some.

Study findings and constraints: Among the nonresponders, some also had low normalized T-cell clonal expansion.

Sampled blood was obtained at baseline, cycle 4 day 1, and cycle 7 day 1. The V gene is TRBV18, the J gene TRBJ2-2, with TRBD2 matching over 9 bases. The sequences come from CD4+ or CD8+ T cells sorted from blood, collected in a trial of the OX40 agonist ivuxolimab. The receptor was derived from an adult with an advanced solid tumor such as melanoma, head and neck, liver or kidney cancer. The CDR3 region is CASSGSGGGTGELFF. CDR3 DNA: TGTGCCAGCTCAGGTAGCGGGGGCGGGACCGGGGAGCTGTTTTTT.